Listed here are 10 T cell receptor beta chains from one sample, sequenced in a study of stem cell transplantation in POMP-related autoinflammatory disease (dated by TCRdb to the early 2020s). The meaning of the sample's time point label: before hematopoietic stem cell transplant. The library was generated by the immunoSEQ multiplex PCR assay. TCRdb provides this immuneACCESS table in a form limited to in-frame rearrangements. Some clones are lacking; in checked studies, under half of them reflect an unresolved V gene, and why the rest are absent is not known. The sample has some 29,000 clones on record, about 91% of them singletons. Over 0.6% of the sample belongs to the ten largest clones. The sample consisted of CD4+ T cells from PBMCs, taken before stem cell transplantation. The receptors shown here come from a human donor with POMP-related autoinflammation and immune dysregulation (PRAID).

This clone was recorded only once. The chain couples TRBV10-2 to TRBJ1-6, with D tentatively TRBD1 (5 bases). Deletions cut 2 bases from V and 7 bases from J, with 21 bases between. Germline V gene lookup returns CDR1 WSHSY and CDR2 SAAADI. There are 18 residues in the CDR3. This CDR3 reads CASSERNPLGTVNSPLHF. CDR3 DNA sequence: TGCGCCAGCAGTGAGAGGAACCCATTAGGGACGGTAAATTCACCCCTCCACTTT.

V gene TRBV11-2 combines with J gene TRBJ2-3, with a possible D match to TRBD2 (6 bases). V was clipped by 3 bases and J by 5 bases, with 21 bases between them. The germline gives CDR1 SGHAT, CDR2 FQNNGV. CDR3 size: 17 residues. The CDR3 DNA is TGTGCCAGCAGCTTCTCCCCCCCGGGAGCGGTCAAAGATACGCAGTATTTT. Amino acid sequence: CASSFSPPGAVKDTQYF. The whole variable domain, remainder taken from reference TRBV11-2 and TRBJ2-3, is EAGVAQSPRYKIIEKRQSVAFWCNPISGHATLYWYQQILGQGPKLLIQFQNNGVVDDSQLPKDRFSAERLKGVDSTLKIQPAKLEDSAVYLCASSFSPPGAVKDTQYFGPGTRLTVL.

The V and J genes are TRBV4-1 and TRBJ2-2; no firm D call. The CDR3 consists of 14 residues. The V gene's germline CDR1 is MGHRA and CDR2 YSYEKL. V was trimmed by 3 bases and J by 4 bases, leaving 9 bases between them. The CDR3 bases are TGCGCCAGCAGCCAGCCCTTGGGCACCGGGGAGCTGTTTTTT. Protein product: CASSQPLGTGELFF.

Notes on this clone: The same CDR3 can be traced to other DNA sequences in this sample. The chain combines TRBV5-6 with TRBJ1-6; no definite D call. Germline V gene lookup returns CDR1 SGHDT and CDR2 YYEEEE. V gave up 2 bases and J gave up 11 bases, with 17 bases separating them. This CDR3 has 15 residues. CDR3 region: CASSFWSLRRPPLHF. DNA of the CDR3: TGTGCCAGCAGCTTTTGGTCGCTCCGGCGCCCACCCCTCCACTTT.

The gene calls are TRBV27 and TRBJ2-7; tentatively, D is TRBD1 (6 bases). CDR1 MNHEY and CDR2 SMNVEV come from the germline V gene (reference sequence). Trimming cost V 5 bases and J 3 bases, with 14 bases left between them. This CDR3 contains 14 residues. CDR3 protein: CASSRSRGYYEQYF. CDR3 DNA: TGTGCCAGCAGTCGGAGCAGGGGATACTACGAGCAGTACTTC.

The chain carries TRBV6-1 and TRBJ1-2; 8 nucleotides line up with TRBD1. The germline V gene has CDR1 MNHNS and CDR2 SASEGT. Trimming took 3 bases from V and 4 from J; bases not matched to a gene: 4. This CDR3 is 14 amino acids long. The CDR3 DNA follows: TGTGCCAGCAGTGACAGGGGGCGAGGCTATGGCTACACCTTC. It codes for CASSDRGRGYGYTF.

This rearrangement joins TRBV4-1 to TRBJ2-1, with 10 bases fitting TRBD2. CDR3 size: 17 residues. The V segment lost 0 bases and the J segment 0 bases; nucleotides outside the gene matches: 2. In germline, CDR1 is MGHRA, CDR2 YSYEKL. CDR3 region: CASSQDPSGSSYNEQFF. CDR3 DNA: TGCGCCAGCAGCCAAGATCCTAGCGGGAGCTCCTACAATGAGCAGTTCTTC.

This rearrangement joins TRBV4-1 to TRBJ1-5; 7 bases agree with TRBD1. The CDR3 sequence is 15 residues long. Germline trimming cut 5 bases from V and 4 bases from J; bases unmatched to any gene: 8. The V gene's germline CDR1 is MGHRA and CDR2 YSYEKL. The CDR3 DNA follows: TGCGCCAGCAGCGGGGGAACAGGGGAGAATCAGCCCCAGCATTTT. Its protein product is CASSGGTGENQPQHF.

This clone was counted once. This chain connects TRBV5-1 to TRBJ1-1; 9 bases agree with TRBD1. CDR3 length: 15 residues. The ends lost 4 bases at V and 3 bases at J; junction bases unmatched: 7. Germline V gene sequence: CDR1 SGHRS, CDR2 YFSETQ. The CDR3 bases are TGCGCCAGCAGCATACAGGGGGCGGGGGACACTGAAGCTTTCTTT. Amino acids: CASSIQGAGDTEAFF.

J is TRBJ2-7 and V is TRBV7-8; D might be TRBD1 (5 bases). V lost 1 base, J lost 3 bases, and 19 bases lay in between. This CDR3 has 17 residues. Germline-derived CDR1 and CDR2 are SGHVS and FQNEAQ. As DNA, the CDR3 is TGTGCCAGCAGCTTAGACCAGGGCCCCAAGAGAAACTACGAGCAGTACTTC. Translated, it gives CASSLDQGPKRNYEQYF. Based on the CDR3 plus reference TRBV7-8 and TRBJ2-7, the full variable domain is GAGVSQSPRYKVAKRGQDVALRCDPISGHVSLFWYQQALGQGPEFLTYFQNEAQLDKSGLPSDRFFAERPEGSVSTLKIQRTQQEDSAVYLCASSLDQGPKRNYEQYFGPGTRLTVT.